A single sample is the source of the 23 T cell receptor beta chains below, sequenced in a study of T cell repertoires in cytomegalovirus infection. No antigen is known for these receptors. TCRdb processed the reads anew with MiXCR; each CDR3 protein has one entry. Here the sample spans 750,000 to 900,000 distinct CDR3 sequences, 25% to 35% being singletons. This material consisted of cultured CD8+ T cells from PBMCs, taken from culture after CMV antigen stimulation. Receptors originate from a human donor in good health (CMV status not recorded). Some clones in this sample may be carry-over from other donors' samples.

This clonotype was found a few times. The chain employs TRBV19 and TRBJ2-5; TRBD1 matches 7 bases. Germline V gene data show CDR1 as LNHDA and CDR2 as SQIVND (reference sequence). V gave up 3 bases and J gave up 4 bases; unmatched junction bases: 8. CDR3 length equals 15 residues. CDR3 DNA sequence: TGTGCCAGTAGTATCCAAGACAGGGTAGGAGAGACCCAGTACTTC. Translated, it gives CASSIQDRVGETQYF.

The CDR3 protein is CASSYRGEGIYNEQFF. The CDR3 DNA sequence: TGTGCCAGCAGTTACCGCGGGGAGGGGATCTACAATGAGCAGTTCTTC. The rearrangement links TRBV6-2 or TRBV6-3 to TRBJ2-1; 7 bases are shared with TRBD2. J gave up 3 bases and V 2 bases, and 7 bases lay outside the gene matches. The CDR3 totals 16 residues. Germline V gene lookup returns CDR1 MNHEY and CDR2 SVGEGT.

This clonotype was counted between two and nine times. The chain combines TRBV7-2 with TRBJ1-4; D is unclear. Between the trimmed V and J ends, which lost 5 bases and 4 bases, there was a span of 14 bases. In germline, CDR1 is SGHTA, CDR2 FQGNSA. This CDR3 is built from 15 residues. CDR3 nucleotide sequence: TGTGCCAGCAGCGAAACGACGTATGGTAATGAAAAACTGTTTTTT. It codes for CASSETTYGNEKLFF.

In this sample, this clonotype turned up a few times. The chain couples TRBV2 to TRBJ1-1; no clear D. The CDR3 has 15 amino acids. V lost 2 bases, J lost 1 base, and 11 bases lay in between. CDR1 and CDR2 from the germline V gene are SNHLY and FYNNEI. Written as DNA, the CDR3 is TGTGCCAGCAGTGAAAGTGACATCTGGAACACTGAAGCTTTCTTT. Translation: CASSESDIWNTEAFF. The full variable domain, in which reference TRBV2 and TRBJ1-1 provide the parts outside the CDR3, is EPEVTQTPSHQVTQMGQEVILRCVPISNHLYFYWYRQILGQKVEFLVSFYNNEISEKSEIFDDQFSVERPDGSNFTLKIRSTKLEDSAMYFCASSESDIWNTEAFFGQGTRLTVV.

Details on this clonotype: A much more abundant neighbour one base away suggests this may be a read error. This chain joins TRBV7-6 and TRBJ2-1; 7 nucleotides agree with TRBD1. Germline values: CDR1 SGHVS, CDR2 FNYEAQ. The length of the CDR3 is 14 residues. Here the CDR3 reads CANSFGTASNEQFF. The CDR3 DNA is TGTGCCAACAGCTTTGGGACAGCCTCCAATGAGCAGTTCTTC.

The V and J genes are TRBV27 and TRBJ2-7; D not certain. The CDR3 runs 14 residues. Per the germline V gene, CDR1 is MNHEY and CDR2 is SMNVEV (reference sequence). V was clipped by 1 base and J by 1 base, with 8 bases between them. CDR3 in amino acids: CASSLLGPSYEQYF. CDR3 sequence (DNA): TGTGCCAGCAGTTTATTAGGGCCATCCTACGAGCAGTACTTC.

The rearrangement uses TRBV7-9 and TRBJ1-1, with D possibly matching TRBD1 (6 bases). Trimming took 10 bases from V and 2 from J, leaving 14 bases between them. CDR3 size: 13 residues. Germline CDR1 and CDR2: SEHNR and FQNEAQ (reference sequence). The CDR3 region is CATMKGHNTEAFF. The CDR3 nucleotides are TGTGCCACCATGAAGGGACATAACACTGAAGCTTTCTTT.

The genes are TRBV19 and TRBJ1-2; D is uncertain. Per the germline V gene, CDR1 is LNHDA and CDR2 is SQIVND (reference sequence). Trimming removed 0 bases at V and 4 bases at J, with 12 bases between. The CDR3 has 15 amino acids. The CDR3 sequence: CASSIDRRPPYGYTF. The CDR3, as DNA: TGTGCCAGTAGTATAGATCGAAGGCCTCCCTATGGCTACACCTTC.

The V call is TRBV12-3 or TRBV12-4, the J call TRBJ1-2, with D possibly TRBD1 on 5 matching bases. The CDR3 is 13 amino acids. Trimming shortened V by 2 bases and J by 8 bases, and 12 bases separated the two germline ends. This chain's CDR3 is CASSLPGEGGYTF. CDR3 DNA sequence: TGTGCCAGCAGTTTACCGGGGGAGGGAGGCTACACCTTC.

This clonotype was detected a few times. The chain links TRBV7-9 to TRBJ2-4; 8 nucleotides match TRBD1. This CDR3 comprises 15 residues. The ends lost 7 bases at V and 7 bases at J; junction bases unmatched: 12. Germline V gene sequence: CDR1 SEHNR, CDR2 FQNEAQ (reference sequence). The CDR3 bases are TGTGCCAGCAACCAGGGGGCGCGTACGCGGAACATTCAGTACTTC. Translated: CASNQGARTRNIQYF.

The chain recombines TRBV6-5 with TRBJ1-4, with D tentatively TRBD1 (6 bases). Between the trimmed V and J ends, which lost 2 bases and 0 bases, there was a span of 16 bases. This CDR3 contains 18 residues. Germline CDR1 reads MNHEY; CDR2 reads SVGAGI. CDR3 amino acids: CASSYEWAGEATNEKLFF. CDR3 in DNA: TGTGCCAGCAGTTACGAGTGGGCAGGGGAGGCAACTAATGAAAAACTGTTTTTT.

This chain uses TRBV19 with TRBJ2-5; maybe TRBD1 (5 bases). This CDR3 spans 15 amino acids. Trimming removed 4 bases at V and 1 base at J, with 13 bases between. From germline, CDR1 is LNHDA and CDR2 SQIVND (reference sequence). Here the CDR3 reads CASSTLDSVQETQYF. In DNA, the CDR3 is TGTGCCAGTAGTACCCTCGACAGCGTCCAAGAGACCCAGTACTTC.

The chain is built from TRBV5-1 and TRBJ2-2; a possible D gene is TRBD1 (6 bases). V was cut by 4 bases and J by 4 bases, with 14 bases left in between. CDR3 length: 15 residues. Germline V gene sequence: CDR1 SGHRS, CDR2 YFSETQ. CDR3 DNA: TGCGCCAGCAGCCTTCGGACAGTATCCACCGGGGAGCTGTTTTTT. Amino acids: CASSLRTVSTGELFF.

The rearrangement links TRBV12-3 or TRBV12-4 to TRBJ1-3; possibly TRBD1 for D (5 bases). This CDR3 region has 13 residues. V dropped 6 bases and J dropped 3 bases, with 9 bases sitting between them. The CDR3 sequence: CASRGTDGNTIYF. CDR3 in DNA: TGTGCCAGCAGGGGGACGGATGGAAACACCATATATTTT.

J is TRBJ2-5 and V is TRBV12-5, with D hard to call. V was pared by 7 bases and J by 5 bases, with 14 bases between. CDR1 and CDR2 from the germline V gene are LGHNT and FRNRAP. CDR3 length equals 13 residues. The CDR3 spells CASASAPKETQYF. The CDR3 nucleotides are TGTGCTAGTGCCTCAGCGCCGAAGGAGACCCAGTACTTC.

This clonotype has ten or more counts. The chain combines TRBV7-6 with TRBJ1-2; D is unresolved. V lost 4 bases to trimming and J lost 4 bases, with 13 bases between them. This CDR3 region has 14 residues. Germline V gives CDR1 SGHVS, CDR2 FNYEAQ. The CDR3 DNA reads TGTGCCAGCAGCTCTTTAGGTCTTATCTATGGCTACACCTTC. This translates into CASSSLGLIYGYTF. The full variable domain, rest sourced from reference TRBV7-6 and TRBJ1-2, is GAGVSQSPRYKVTKRGQDVALRCDPISGHVSLYWYRQALGQGPEFLTYFNYEAQQDKSGLPNDRFSAERPEGSISTLTIQRTEQRDSAMYRCASSSLGLIYGYTFGSGTRLTVV.

This rearrangement joins TRBV6-5 to TRBJ1-2, with TRBD1 matching 8 bases. The junction had 10 bases not matched to a gene; V was cut back by 6 bases and J by 4 bases. The CDR3 consists of 15 residues. Germline V CDR1 and CDR2: MNHEY, SVGAGI. The CDR3 nucleotides read TGTGCCAGCAGGGTGACAGGGGAAAGTCCCTATGGCTACACCTTC. Protein product: CASRVTGESPYGYTF.

This clonotype was seen many times. The chain carries TRBV7-8 and TRBJ2-7; TRBD1 matches 9 bases. The CDR3 is 14 residues long. Trimming removed 2 bases from V and 5 bases from J; junction bases left unmatched: 4. Germline lookup yields CDR1 SGHVS and CDR2 FQNEAQ. CDR3 DNA: TGTGCCAGCAGCTTAACACAGGGGGCCCACGAGCAGTACTTC. Protein sequence: CASSLTQGAHEQYF.

This clonotype was observed many times. The genes are TRBV7-6 and TRBJ2-5, with unresolved D. The germline V and J ends were trimmed by 3 bases and 0 bases, with 11 bases remaining between them. The CDR3 is made up of 15 amino acids. Germline V gives CDR1 SGHVS, CDR2 FNYEAQ. As DNA, the CDR3 is TGTGCCAGCAGCTTCCGTTCGACGGACCAAGAGACCCAGTACTTC. It specifies CASSFRSTDQETQYF.

The gene calls are TRBV5-1 and TRBJ2-7; tentative D call: TRBD1 (6 bases). Germline CDR1 is SGHRS and CDR2 is YFSETQ. This CDR3 region has 13 residues. With 1 base removed from V and 7 bases from J, the gap between germline ends came to 12 bases. The CDR3 spells CASSLQGLGEQYV. CDR3 coding DNA: TGCGCCAGCAGCTTGCAGGGGCTCGGGGAGCAGTACGTC.

This clonotype occurred a few times. The rearrangement joins TRBV4-1 to TRBJ1-1; 9 bases line up with TRBD1. V was pared by 0 bases and J by 3 bases, with 5 bases of the junction left unmatched. There are 16 residues in the CDR3. Germline V gives CDR1 MGHRA, CDR2 YSYEKL. CDR3 protein: CASSQDRTGVDTEAFF. CDR3 DNA sequence: TGCGCCAGCAGCCAAGATCGGACAGGGGTGGACACTGAAGCTTTCTTT.

CDR3 coding DNA: TGTGCCAGCAGCGCCACTCTTTGGCGGGGGGCTACCACAGATACGCAGTATTTT. Its protein is CASSATLWRGATTDTQYF. V gene TRBV11-2 combines with J gene TRBJ2-3, with 8 bases matching TRBD2. The CDR3 length is 18 residues. Germline-derived CDR1 and CDR2 are SGHAT and FQNNGV. J was trimmed by 2 bases and V by 5 bases; bases with no gene match: 15.

The chain recombines TRBV7-9 with TRBJ2-5; TRBD1 matches 9 bases. The CDR3 is made up of 15 amino acids. The V gene's germline CDR1 is SEHNR and CDR2 FQNEAQ (reference sequence). V lost 2 bases, J lost 4 bases, and 5 bases stayed unmatched. The CDR3 region is CASSLLGQGLETQYF. In DNA form, the CDR3 reads TGTGCCAGCAGCTTATTGGGACAGGGCCTAGAGACCCAGTACTTC.